This TCR beta chain was observed in a study of early T cells in non-severe SARS-CoV-2 infection listed by TCRdb under 2021. In the study overall: Bulk RNA from unsorted whole blood was used for TCR sequencing, so alpha and beta chains could not be paired. Overall study outcomes, separate from this receptor: VDJdb matching was skewed toward anti-spike CD8 responses and likely underestimated virus-specific expansions by missing private and CD4 specificities.

The table lists this clonotype with a few counts. Its recognized antigen is unknown. No base-level quality is on record; no much larger clone is a single base apart. Libraries were built with 5' RACE. Sequencing was carried out with a NextSeq 500. The TCR library protocol attached unique molecular identifiers to individual cDNA molecules to correct for sequencing error and PCR bias. Sequencing covered both TCR alpha and beta chains, and within each sample the abundances of alpha and beta sequences were tightly co-correlated. Turning to the authors' computational methods: Decombinator V4 was used to annotate the V gene, J gene and CDR3 of the TCR sequences. TCRs were defined as expanded if a significant change between any two time points was detected under a Poisson model with p below 0.0001. Abundances of TCRs were expressed as counts per million after normalisation to the total number of TCRs sequenced in each sample. MAIT TCRs were defined by TRAV1-2 paired with TRAJ12, TRAJ20 or TRAJ33, and iNKT TCRs by TRAV10 paired with TRAJ18. A search of VDJdb, accessed on 1 November 2021, was run for TCRs annotated to CMV, EBV and SARS-CoV-2, with TCRs annotated for multiple antigens excluded. Starting from the raw public reads, TCRdb applied fastp trimming at Q25, assembled clones with MiXCR and retained in-frame beta chains. Entries that share a CDR3 protein sequence are merged under the most common genes and DNA. Clone size and V and J calls follow TCRdb, not the original study. This sample is represented by tens of thousands of distinct CDR3 sequences; roughly a tenth of them were singletons. Of the sample, 6.5% is held by the ten largest clones.

This was a case-control study nested in a cohort of healthcare workers in London, UK, who had nasopharyngeal swab PCR tests and blood samples taken every week. Healthcare workers were recruited during the week of the UK lockdown, between 23 and 31 March 2020, and followed weekly for up to about 15 weeks. V loses 0 bases of germline sequence and J loses 4 bases, and the interval between the two ends is 12 bases. The CDR3 sequence holds 15 residues, the cysteine and phenylalanine included. Just the 45-base CDR3 DNA is kept, in frame starting at base 1. The germline V gene gives CDR1 as SGHTA and CDR2 as FQGNSA.

This chain is built from TRBV7-2 and TRBJ1-2; 6 matching bases give a weak D call of TRBD1. The sequencing input was whole blood. The origin of this receptor is an adult who was a healthcare worker with PCR-confirmed SARS-CoV-2 infection or an uninfected control (not recorded which). The CDR3 amino acid sequence is: CASSLAGAEGYGYTF. Read as DNA, the sequence is TGTGCCAGCAGCTTAGCGGGGGCCGAAGGCTATGGCTACACCTTC.